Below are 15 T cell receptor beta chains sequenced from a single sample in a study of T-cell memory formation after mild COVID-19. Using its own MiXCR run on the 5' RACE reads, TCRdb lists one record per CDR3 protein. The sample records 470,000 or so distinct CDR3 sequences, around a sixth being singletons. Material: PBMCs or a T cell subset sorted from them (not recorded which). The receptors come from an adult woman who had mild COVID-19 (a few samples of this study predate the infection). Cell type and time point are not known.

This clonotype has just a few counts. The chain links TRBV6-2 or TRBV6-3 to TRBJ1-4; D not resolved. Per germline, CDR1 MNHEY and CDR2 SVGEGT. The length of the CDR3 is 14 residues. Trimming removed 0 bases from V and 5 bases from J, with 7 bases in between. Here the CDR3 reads CASSYSSDNEKLFF. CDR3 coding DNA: TGTGCCAGCAGTTACTCCTCGGACAATGAAAAACTGTTTTTT.

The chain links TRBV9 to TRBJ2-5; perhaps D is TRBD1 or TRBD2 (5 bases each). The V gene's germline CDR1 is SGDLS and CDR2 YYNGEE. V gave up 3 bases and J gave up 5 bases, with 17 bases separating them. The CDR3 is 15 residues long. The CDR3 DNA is TGTGCCAGCAGCGCGGGGACCCAGGTGGGCGAGACCCAGTACTTC. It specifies CASSAGTQVGETQYF.

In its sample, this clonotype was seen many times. CDR3 nucleotides: TGCAGTGCTGAAAGATCCTACGAGCAGTACTTC. Its protein product is CSAERSYEQYF. This chain joins TRBV20-1 and TRBJ2-7; D unresolved. Germline CDR1 reads DFQATT; CDR2 reads SNEGSKA (reference sequence). The CDR3 is 11 amino acids. V was shortened by 5 bases and J by 1 base, with 6 bases between the two germline ends.

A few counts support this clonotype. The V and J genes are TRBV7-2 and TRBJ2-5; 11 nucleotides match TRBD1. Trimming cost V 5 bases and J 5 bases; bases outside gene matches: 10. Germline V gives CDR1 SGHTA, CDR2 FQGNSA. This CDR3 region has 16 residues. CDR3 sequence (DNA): TGTGCCAGCAGCAAACTCGGACAGGGGGCACGTGAGACCCAGTACTTC. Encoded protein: CASSKLGQGARETQYF. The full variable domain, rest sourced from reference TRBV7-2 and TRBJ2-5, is GAGVSQSPSNKVTEKGKDVELRCDPISGHTALYWYRQSLGQGLEFLIYFQGNSAPDKSGLPSDRFSAERTGGSVSTLTIQRTQQEDSAVYLCASSKLGQGARETQYFGPGTRLLVL.

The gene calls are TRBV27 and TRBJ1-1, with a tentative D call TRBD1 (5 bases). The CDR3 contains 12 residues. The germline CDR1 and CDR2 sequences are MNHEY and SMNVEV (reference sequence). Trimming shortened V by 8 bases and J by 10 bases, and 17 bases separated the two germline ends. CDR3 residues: CASSRWGGRAFF. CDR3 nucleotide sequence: TGTGCCAGCTCGAGATGGGGGGGTCGAGCTTTCTTT.

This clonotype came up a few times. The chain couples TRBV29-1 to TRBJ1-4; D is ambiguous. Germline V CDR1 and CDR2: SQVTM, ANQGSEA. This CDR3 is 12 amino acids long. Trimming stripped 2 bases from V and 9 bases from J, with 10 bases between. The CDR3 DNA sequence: TGCAGCGTTGAAATGGGTGACAAAAAACTGTTTTTT. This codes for CSVEMGDKKLFF.

CDR3 sequence (DNA): TGTGCCAGCACGTTCACCGAGCGGGGTCGCCTCTACGAGCAGTACTTC. Its translation is CASTFTERGRLYEQYF. The gene calls are TRBV9 and TRBJ2-7, with TRBD2 matching over 7 bases. This CDR3 contains 16 residues. Trimming removed 6 bases from V and 3 bases from J; junction bases left unmatched: 15. The germline CDR1 and CDR2 sequences are SGDLS and YYNGEE. The full variable domain, its missing parts supplied by reference TRBV9 and TRBJ2-7, is DSGVTQTPKHLITATGQRVTLRCSPRSGDLSVYWYQQSLDQGLQFLIQYYNGEERAKGNILERFSAQQFPDLHSELNLSSLELGDSALYFCASTFTERGRLYEQYFGPGTRLTVT.

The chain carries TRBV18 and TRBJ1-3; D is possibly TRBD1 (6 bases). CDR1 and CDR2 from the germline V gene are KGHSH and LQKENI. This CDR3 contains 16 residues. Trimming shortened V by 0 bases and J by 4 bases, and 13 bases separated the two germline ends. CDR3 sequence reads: CASSPPLDRIGNTIYF. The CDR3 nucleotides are TGTGCCAGCTCACCACCCCTCGACAGGATAGGAAACACCATATATTTT. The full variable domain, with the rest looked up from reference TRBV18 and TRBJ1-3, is NAGVMQNPRHLVRRRGQEARLRCSPMKGHSHVYWYRQLPEEGLKFMVYLQKENIIDESGMPKERFSAEFPKEGPSILRIQQVVRGDSAAYFCASSPPLDRIGNTIYFGEGSWLTVV.

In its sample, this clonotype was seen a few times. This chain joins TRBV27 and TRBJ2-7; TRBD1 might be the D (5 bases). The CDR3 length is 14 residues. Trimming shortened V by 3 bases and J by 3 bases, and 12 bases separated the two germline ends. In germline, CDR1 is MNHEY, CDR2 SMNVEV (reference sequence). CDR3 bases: TGTGCCAGCAGTTTTGGGGCGAAGTTCTACGAGCAGTACTTC. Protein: CASSFGAKFYEQYF.

The CDR3 sequence: CASSMGHRGDTQYF. CDR3 DNA sequence: TGTGCCAGCAGCATGGGACATAGGGGAGATACGCAGTATTTT. The chain joins TRBV21-1 to TRBJ2-3; TRBD2, the D gene given by the table, was not confirmed from the DNA. TRBV21-1 is tagged as a pseudogene. This CDR3 region has 14 residues.

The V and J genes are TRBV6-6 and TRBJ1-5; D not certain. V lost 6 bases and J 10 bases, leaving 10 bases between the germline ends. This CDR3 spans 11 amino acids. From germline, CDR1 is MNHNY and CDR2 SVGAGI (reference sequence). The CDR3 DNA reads TGTGCCAGCAGCCAGACTGGTCCCCAGCATTTT. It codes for CASSQTGPQHF.

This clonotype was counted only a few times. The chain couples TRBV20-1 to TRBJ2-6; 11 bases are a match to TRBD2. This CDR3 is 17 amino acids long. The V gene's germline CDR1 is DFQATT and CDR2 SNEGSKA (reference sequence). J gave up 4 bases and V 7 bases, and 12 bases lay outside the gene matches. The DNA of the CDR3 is TGCAGTGTCCTCTTAGCGGGAGGGCCGGTAGGGGCCAACGTCCTGACTTTC. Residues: CSVLLAGGPVGANVLTF.

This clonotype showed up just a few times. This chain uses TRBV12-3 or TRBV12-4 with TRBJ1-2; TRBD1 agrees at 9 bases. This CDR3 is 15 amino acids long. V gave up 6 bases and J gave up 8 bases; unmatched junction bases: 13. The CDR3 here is CASSTRQGESEGYTF. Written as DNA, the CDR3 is TGTGCCAGCAGCACCCGACAGGGGGAGTCAGAAGGCTACACCTTC.

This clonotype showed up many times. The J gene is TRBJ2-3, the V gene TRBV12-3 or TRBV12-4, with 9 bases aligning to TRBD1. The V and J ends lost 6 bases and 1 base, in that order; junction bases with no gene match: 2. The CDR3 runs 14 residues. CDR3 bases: TGTGCCAGCAGCCGACAGGGGGGCACAGATACGCAGTATTTT. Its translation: CASSRQGGTDTQYF.

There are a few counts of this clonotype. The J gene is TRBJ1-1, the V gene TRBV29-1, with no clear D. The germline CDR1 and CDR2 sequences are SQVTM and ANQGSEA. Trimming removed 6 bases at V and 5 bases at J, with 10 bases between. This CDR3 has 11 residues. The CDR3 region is CSVLRYTEAFF. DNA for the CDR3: TGCAGCGTACTCCGGTATACTGAAGCTTTCTTT.